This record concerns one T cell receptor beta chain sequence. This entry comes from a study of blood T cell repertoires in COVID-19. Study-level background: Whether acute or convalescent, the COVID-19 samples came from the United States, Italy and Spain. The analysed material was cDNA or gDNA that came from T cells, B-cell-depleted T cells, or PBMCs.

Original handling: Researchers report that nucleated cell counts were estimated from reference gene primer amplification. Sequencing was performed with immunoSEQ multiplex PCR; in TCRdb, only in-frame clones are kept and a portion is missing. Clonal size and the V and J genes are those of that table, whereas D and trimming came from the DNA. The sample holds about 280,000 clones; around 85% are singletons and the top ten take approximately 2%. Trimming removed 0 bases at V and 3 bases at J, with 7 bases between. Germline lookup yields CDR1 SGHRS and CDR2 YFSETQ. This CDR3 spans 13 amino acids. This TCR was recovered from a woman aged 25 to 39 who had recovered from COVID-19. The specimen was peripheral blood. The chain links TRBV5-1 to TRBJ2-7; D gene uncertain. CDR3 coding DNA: TGCGCCAGCAGCTTGGGAACAGACTACGAGCAGTACTTC. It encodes CASSLGTDYEQYF.